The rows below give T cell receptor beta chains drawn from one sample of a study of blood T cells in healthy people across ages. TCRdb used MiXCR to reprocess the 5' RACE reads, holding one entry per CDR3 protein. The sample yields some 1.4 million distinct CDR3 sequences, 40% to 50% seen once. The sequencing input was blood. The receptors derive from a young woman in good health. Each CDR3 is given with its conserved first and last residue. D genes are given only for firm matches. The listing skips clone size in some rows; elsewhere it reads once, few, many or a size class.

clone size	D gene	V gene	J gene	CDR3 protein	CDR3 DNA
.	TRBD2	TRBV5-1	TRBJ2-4	CASSPIAGVAKNIQYF	TGCGCCAGCAGCCCGATAGCGGGAGTAGCCAAAAACATTCAGTACTTC
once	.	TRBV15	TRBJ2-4	CATSRKAGEGIQYF	TGTGCCACCAGCAGAAAGGCAGGGGAGGGCATTCAGTACTTC
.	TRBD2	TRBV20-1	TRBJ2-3	CSALRGGGRTDTQYF	TGCAGTGCCCTACGGGGGGGAGGTCGCACAGATACGCAGTATTTT
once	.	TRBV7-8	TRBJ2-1	CASRLGTLDYNEQFF	TGTGCCAGCAGGCTTGGGACATTAGACTACAATGAGCAGTTCTTC
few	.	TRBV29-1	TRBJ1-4	CSAEGRETNEKLFF	TGCAGCGCTGAAGGGCGGGAAACTAATGAAAAACTGTTTTTT
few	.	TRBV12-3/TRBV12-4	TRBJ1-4	CASRRGTPEGEKLFF	TGTGCCAGCAGGCGCGGGACACCCGAGGGCGAAAAACTGTTTTTT
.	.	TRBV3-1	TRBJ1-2	CASSQGGVLGTGYTF	TGTGCCAGCAGCCAAGGGGGGGTGTTAGGGACCGGCTACACCTTC
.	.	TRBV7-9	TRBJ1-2	CASSQQSSYGYTF	TGTGCCAGCAGCCAACAGTCATCTTATGGCTACACCTTC
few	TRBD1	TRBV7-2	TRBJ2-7	CASSGDSFMGEQYF	TGTGCCAGCAGCGGGGACAGTTTTATGGGCGAGCAGTACTTC
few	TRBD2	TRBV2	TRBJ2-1	CASSVLAGVSNEQFF	TGTGCCAGCAGTGTACTAGCGGGAGTTTCCAATGAGCAGTTCTTC
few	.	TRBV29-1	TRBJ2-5	CSGSTGRGETQYF	TGCAGCGGATCAACAGGGAGGGGAGAGACCCAGTACTTC
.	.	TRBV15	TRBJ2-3	CATSVHRGGGTDTQYF	TGTGCCACCAGCGTACACAGGGGAGGGGGCACAGATACGCAGTATTTT
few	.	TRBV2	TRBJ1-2	CASSFTPSNYGYTF	TGTGCCAGCAGTTTCACCCCTTCTAACTATGGCTACACCTTC
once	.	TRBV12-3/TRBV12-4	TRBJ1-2	CASSHPRGNYNYGYTF	TGTGCCAGCAGTCACCCCCGAGGCAACTATAACTATGGCTACACCTTC
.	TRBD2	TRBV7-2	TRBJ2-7	CASRERLAGPHEQYF	TGTGCCAGCAGGGAAAGACTAGCGGGCCCACACGAGCAGTACTTC
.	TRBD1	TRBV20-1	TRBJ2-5	CSASPRDRQETQYF	TGCAGTGCCTCCCCACGGGACAGGCAAGAGACCCAGTACTTC
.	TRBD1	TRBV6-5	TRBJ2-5	CASSLDRVAQYF	TGTGCCAGCAGCTTAGACAGGGTGGCGCAGTACTTC
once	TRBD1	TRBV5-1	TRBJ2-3	CASSLRGDRASTDTQYF	TGCGCCAGCAGCTTGAGGGGAGACAGGGCCAGCACAGATACGCAGTATTTT